One and the same sample provided the 16 T cell receptor beta chains below, sequenced in a study of blood T cell repertoires in COVID-19. The assay was immunoSEQ multiplex PCR, and TCRdb's table has in-frame clones only and misses some. The table lists 95,000 to 150,000 clones, roughly three quarters of them singletons. Sequencing was carried out using peripheral blood. Receptors originate from a human donor in a cohort sampled during active COVID-19.

CDR3 sequence reads: CASSFSPAYEQYF. The CDR3 region has the DNA TGTGCCAGCAGCTTTTCCCCGGCCTACGAGCAGTACTTC. This chain links TRBV7-8 with TRBJ2-7; D uncertain. Trimming cost V 3 bases and J 2 bases, with 8 bases left between them. Germline values: CDR1 SGHVS, CDR2 FQNEAQ. This CDR3 spans 13 amino acids.

The rearrangement links TRBV6-5 to TRBJ2-7; a weak D match, TRBD1 (5 bases). In germline, CDR1 is MNHEY, CDR2 SVGAGI. The CDR3 sequence is 16 residues long. The V and J ends lost 0 bases and 0 bases respectively, with 12 bases between them. This CDR3 reads CASSYSPDIASYEQYF. Written as DNA, the CDR3 is TGTGCCAGCAGTTACTCCCCGGACATTGCCTCCTACGAGCAGTACTTC.

The chain joins TRBV12-3 or TRBV12-4 to TRBJ2-7; possible D gene TRBD2, 6 bases. The ends were cut back, 6 bases at V and 7 bases at J, with 16 bases in the middle. This CDR3 is 13 amino acids long. The CDR3 region is CASSPWDSEEQYF. CDR3 sequence (DNA): TGTGCCAGCAGCCCTTGGGACTCCGAGGAGCAGTACTTC.

This clone has only a few counts. The chain couples TRBV4-1 to TRBJ1-1; maybe TRBD1 (5 bases). Trimming shortened V by 6 bases and J by 0 bases, and 11 bases separated the two germline ends. CDR3 length: 14 residues. CDR1 is MGHRA, CDR2 YSYEKL, per germline. CDR3 coding DNA: TGCGCCAGCAGGGAGGGGTTAATGAACACTGAAGCTTTCTTT. It translates to CASREGLMNTEAFF.

The chain joins TRBV10-3 to TRBJ2-7; 10 bases align to TRBD2. V gave up 6 bases and J gave up 3 bases; unmatched junction bases: 5. Germline V lookup: CDR1 ENHRY, CDR2 SYGVKD. This CDR3 has 14 residues. The CDR3 region is CAISPSSGSYEQYF. CDR3 nucleotides: TGTGCCATCAGCCCTTCTAGCGGGAGCTACGAGCAGTACTTC.

The V gene is TRBV5-6, the J gene TRBJ2-6; the match to TRBD2 covers 9 bases. Trimming cost V 4 bases and J 3 bases; bases outside gene matches: 11. The V gene's germline CDR1 is SGHDT and CDR2 YYEEEE. The CDR3 covers 18 residues. CDR3 nucleotide sequence: TGTGCCAGCAGCAAGGAGGCGGGGGGGCCGGATGGGGCCAACGTCCTGACTTTC. Translated, it gives CASSKEAGGPDGANVLTF.

This sequence joins TRBV11-2 and TRBJ2-7, with D possibly matching TRBD1 (6 bases). This CDR3 spans 15 amino acids. V was trimmed by 3 bases and J by 3 bases, leaving 15 bases between them. Germline CDR1 is SGHAT and CDR2 is FQNNGV. In nucleotides, the CDR3 is TGTGCCAGCAGCTTTGACAGGAGAGTGGTCTACGAGCAGTACTTC. The encoded protein is CASSFDRRVVYEQYF.

The chain joins TRBV18 to TRBJ2-7; 10 bases fit TRBD2. The germline V gene has CDR1 KGHSH and CDR2 LQKENI. Unmatched junction bases numbered 3, after V lost 5 bases and J lost 2 bases. The CDR3 consists of 14 residues. The CDR3 reads CASSGLAGAYEQYF. DNA for the CDR3: TGTGCCAGCTCAGGGCTAGCGGGGGCCTACGAGCAGTACTTC.

This chain connects TRBV6-1 to TRBJ1-5; possibly TRBD1 for D (5 bases). This CDR3 has 16 residues. Trimming removed 1 base at V and 6 bases at J, with 16 bases between. The germline CDR1 and CDR2 sequences are MNHNS and SASEGT. The DNA for the CDR3 is TGTGCCAGCAGTGAAGAGGGGTCCCGTGCAATTCAGCCCCAGCATTTT. It yields the protein CASSEEGSRAIQPQHF.

The rearrangement joins TRBV4-1 to TRBJ1-4; D is unresolved. This CDR3 is built from 16 residues. The germline V gene has CDR1 MGHRA and CDR2 YSYEKL. Trimming pared 4 bases from V and 3 bases from J, leaving 15 bases between. CDR3 sequence: CASSPSGIESNEKLFF. DNA of the CDR3: TGCGCCAGCAGCCCCTCGGGTATAGAGTCTAATGAAAAACTGTTTTTT.

V gene TRBV5-1 combines with J gene TRBJ1-1, with 8 bases fitting TRBD1. This CDR3 spans 15 amino acids. Germline lookup yields CDR1 SGHRS and CDR2 YFSETQ. With V trimmed by 6 bases and J by 4 bases, 11 bases remained unmatched. CDR3: CASTYLGQGFTEAFF. CDR3 coding DNA: TGCGCCAGCACCTACCTAGGACAGGGATTCACTGAAGCTTTCTTT. The full variable domain, with the rest looked up from reference TRBV5-1 and TRBJ1-1, is KAGVTQTPRYLIKTRGQQVTLSCSPISGHRSVSWYQQTPGQGLQFLFEYFSETQRNKGNFPGRFSGRQFSNSRSEMNVSTLELGDSALYLCASTYLGQGFTEAFFGQGTRLTVV.

The chain uses TRBV5-1 and TRBJ1-4; weak D call: TRBD1 (5 bases). V was trimmed by 0 bases and J by 8 bases, leaving 14 bases between them. Germline-derived CDR1 and CDR2 are SGHRS and YFSETQ. The CDR3 extends over 15 amino acids. CDR3 region: CASSLGEGSDEKLFF. CDR3 nucleotides: TGCGCCAGCAGCTTGGGGGAGGGGTCCGACGAAAAACTGTTTTTT.

This clone was picked up a small number of times. The chain carries TRBV11-2 and TRBJ2-7, with D perhaps TRBD1 (6 bases). With 4 bases removed from V and 2 bases from J, the gap between germline ends came to 12 bases. Per germline, CDR1 SGHAT and CDR2 FQNNGV. The CDR3 totals 14 residues. The CDR3 DNA sequence: TGTGCCAGCAGCTCCCTACAGGGACCCTACGAGCAGTACTTC. It translates to CASSSLQGPYEQYF.

This chain links TRBV6-6 with TRBJ2-7, with 15 bases aligning to TRBD2. Germline-derived CDR1 and CDR2 are MNHNY and SVGAGI (reference sequence). The CDR3 loop spans 14 amino acids. With V trimmed by 4 bases and J by 7 bases, 2 bases remained unmatched. The CDR3 DNA sequence: TGTGCCAGCAGTTCGGGACTAGCGGGAGGAGAGCAGTACTTC. This gives the protein CASSSGLAGGEQYF.

In this sample, this clone turned up a few times. V gene TRBV28 combines with J gene TRBJ2-7, with 11 bases fitting TRBD2. Trimming removed 3 bases from V and 3 bases from J; junction bases left unmatched: 7. The CDR3 is 16 residues long. Germline V gives CDR1 MDHEN, CDR2 SYDVKM. The CDR3, as DNA: TGTGCCAGCAGTTTCTTCGGACTAGCGGGTATCTACGAGCAGTACTTC. Protein product: CASSFFGLAGIYEQYF.

V is TRBV5-1 and J is TRBJ1-2; 11 bases are a match to TRBD1. The CDR3 loop spans 15 amino acids. In germline, CDR1 is SGHRS, CDR2 YFSETQ. V lost 3 bases and J lost 7; bases outside the gene matches: 8. CDR3 region: CASSWDRGNVLGYTF. CDR3 coding DNA: TGCGCCAGCAGCTGGGACAGGGGGAACGTCCTTGGCTACACCTTC.